This paragraph covers one T cell receptor (beta chain) sequence. This sample stems from a study of blood T cell repertoires in COVID-19. On the study more broadly: T cells, B-cell-depleted T cells, or PBMCs provided the cDNA or gDNA that served as material.

Method: immunoSEQ multiplex PCR; TCRdb's copy keeps in-frame clones and lacks some. The sample contains 270,000 or so clones, 82% of which appear only once. The sequenced sample was peripheral blood. The receptor's source is a woman aged 18 to 35 with acute or convalescent COVID-19.

CDR3 nucleotides: TGTGCCAGCAGCATGCACCAGGTGTTAGATGGCTACACCTTC. It translates to CASSMHQVLDGYTF. The chain joins TRBV2 to TRBJ1-2; no reliable D call. This CDR3 spans 14 amino acids. The V end lost 6 bases, the J end lost 6 bases, and 17 bases lay between the germline ends. Germline-derived CDR1 and CDR2 are SNHLY and FYNNEI.